Shown below are 20 T cell receptor beta chains from a single sample sequenced in a study of T cells in Graves' hyperthyroidism and ophthalmopathy. Using RNA transcripts as the source, TCR beta CDR3 regions were amplified. TCR CDR3 underwent first-round RT-PCR with the HTBI primer set. TCRdb ran MiXCR on the multiplex PCR reads and lists one entry per CDR3 protein. The sample includes 660,000 or so distinct CDR3 sequences, 45% of them seen just once. Sequenced material: peripheral blood or thyroid tissue (not recorded which). Receptors originate from an adult man with Graves' disease, either hyperthyroidism or ophthalmopathy (not recorded which).

The chain employs TRBV20-1 and TRBJ2-7; 8 positions match TRBD1. The CDR3 contains 16 residues. J gave up 4 bases and V 5 bases, and 16 bases lay outside the gene matches. Germline V CDR1 and CDR2: DFQATT, SNEGSKA (reference sequence). For the CDR3, the DNA is TGCAGTGCTGCCTCAGGGGGCGCTGGGGGATCTTACGAGCAGTACTTC. Its protein product is CSAASGGAGGSYEQYF.

V usage is TRBV7-9 and J usage is TRBJ2-2, with D maybe TRBD1 (5 bases). From germline, CDR1 is SEHNR and CDR2 FQNEAQ (reference sequence). The CDR3 contains 13 residues. V was shortened by 5 bases and J by 8 bases, with 12 bases between the two germline ends. Here the CDR3 reads CASSTHGAGELFF. Written as DNA, the CDR3 is TGTGCCAGCAGCACCCATGGGGCAGGGGAGCTGTTTTTT.

In this sample, this clonotype turned up many times. J is TRBJ1-2 and V is TRBV7-9; possibly TRBD1 for D (5 bases). Per the germline V gene, CDR1 is SEHNR and CDR2 is FQNEAQ (reference sequence). The V end was cut by 4 bases, the J end by 0 bases, with 12 bases between. The CDR3 length is 15 residues. CDR3 in DNA: TGTGCCAGCAGCTCTCCAGGGCCAGCTAACTATGGCTACACCTTC. Translation gives CASSSPGPANYGYTF.

The table lists this clonotype with many counts. In DNA, the CDR3 is TGTGCCGTTTCCGGGACTAGCGTCCAAGAGACCCAGTACTTC. Translation gives CAVSGTSVQETQYF. The chain is built from TRBV10-3 and TRBJ2-5, with TRBD2 matching 10 bases. The CDR3 runs to 14 residues. V was clipped by 11 bases and J by 1 base; unmatched bases: 7. Germline V lookup: CDR1 ENHRY, CDR2 SYGVKD.

J is TRBJ2-5 and V is TRBV19; 9 nucleotides agree with TRBD2. CDR3 length: 14 amino acids. Unmatched junction bases numbered 5, after V lost 4 bases and J lost 5 bases. Germline lookup yields CDR1 LNHDA and CDR2 SQIVND (reference sequence). The CDR3 loop reads CASSTRTSEETQYF. CDR3 in DNA: TGTGCCAGTAGTACCCGGACTAGCGAGGAGACCCAGTACTTC.

This clonotype was observed once. The chain carries TRBV5-4 and TRBJ2-2; 8 positions match TRBD1. This CDR3 spans 15 amino acids. V was clipped by 3 bases and J by 1 base; unmatched bases: 2. Germline-derived CDR1 and CDR2 are SGHNT and YYREEE (reference sequence). CDR3: CASSSGQENTGELFF. For the CDR3, the DNA is TGTGCCAGCAGCTCGGGACAGGAGAACACCGGGGAGCTGTTTTTT.

Here the CDR3 reads CASTQAIFNYGYTF. CDR3 coding DNA: TGTGCCAGCACTCAGGCGATCTTCAACTATGGCTACACCTTC. The gene calls are TRBV12-3 or TRBV12-4 and TRBJ1-2, with D hard to call. The V and J ends lost 7 bases and 2 bases respectively, with 14 bases between them. The CDR3 length is 14 residues.

The table lists this clonotype with many counts. This chain joins TRBV19 and TRBJ1-1, with unresolved D. Trimming stripped 7 bases from V and 4 bases from J, with 13 bases between. There are 13 residues in the CDR3. In germline, CDR1 is LNHDA, CDR2 SQIVND (reference sequence). The CDR3 DNA sequence: TGTGCCAGTAAGAACACGGGCGGCACTGAAGCTTTCTTT. Its translation is CASKNTGGTEAFF.

The table lists this clonotype with a few counts. This chain uses TRBV20-1 with TRBJ1-6; a weak D match, TRBD1 (5 bases). The CDR3 extends over 13 amino acids. CDR1 and CDR2 (germline): DFQATT, SNEGSKA (reference sequence). Trimming pared 2 bases from V and 5 bases from J, leaving 7 bases between. In DNA form, the CDR3 reads TGCAGTGCTAGAAGGGGAGATAATTCACCCCTCCACTTT. It translates to CSARRGDNSPLHF.

The chain links TRBV6-5 to TRBJ1-2; D not certain. V was cut by 7 bases and J by 3 bases, with 12 bases left in between. The germline gives CDR1 MNHEY, CDR2 SVGAGI. The CDR3 is made up of 13 amino acids. The CDR3 loop reads CASTAEAHYGYTF. CDR3 coding DNA: TGTGCCAGCACCGCCGAGGCCCACTATGGCTACACCTTC.

The chain employs TRBV19 and TRBJ1-2; D is unresolved. The CDR3 runs 14 residues. Germline V lookup: CDR1 LNHDA, CDR2 SQIVND (reference sequence). Between the trimmed V and J ends, which lost 5 bases and 0 bases, there was a span of 10 bases. The CDR3, as DNA: TGTGCCAGTAGTCCAAGACCTACTAACTATGGCTACACCTTC. This codes for CASSPRPTNYGYTF. The whole variable domain, remainder taken from reference TRBV19 and TRBJ1-2, is DGGITQSPKYLFRKEGQNVTLSCEQNLNHDAMYWYRQDPGQGLRLIYYSQIVNDFQKGDIAEGYSVSREKKESFPLTVTSAQKNPTAFYLCASSPRPTNYGYTFGSGTRLTVV.

This rearrangement joins TRBV24-1 to TRBJ2-7, with TRBD1 identical over 9 bases. CDR1 KGHDR and CDR2 SFDVKD come from the germline V gene. V shed 3 bases, J shed 4 bases, and the junction held 6 bases outside the gene matches. The CDR3 spans 15 residues. The CDR3 DNA sequence: TGTGCCACCAGTGATGTCGGGACAGGGTGGTACGAGCAGTACTTC. Protein sequence: CATSDVGTGWYEQYF.

In regard to this clonotype: Given a much more abundant clone one base away, this may be a read error. It is likely a read error, because the conserved phenylalanine at the end of the CDR3 is missing. The V call is TRBV7-7, the J call TRBJ2-5, with 10 bases lining up with TRBD2. CDR1 and CDR2 from the germline V gene are SSHAT and FNYEAQ (reference sequence). The CDR3 is 16 amino acids. The CDR3 coding sequence is TGTGCTAGCAGCTTAGGTGCTAGCGGGGGTGGTGAGACCCAGTACCTC. Translation: CASSLGASGGGETQYL.

Concerning this clonotype itself: A much larger clone lies a single base off, so this may be a read error. The CDR3 here is CASSREPNQPQHF. DNA for the CDR3: TGTGCCAGCAGCCGGGAGCCGAATCAGCCCCAGCATTTT. V gene TRBV7-4 combines with J gene TRBJ1-5; the D is unclear. Germline CDR1 reads SGHVT; CDR2 reads SQSDAQ. Deletions cut 5 bases from V and 4 bases from J, with 9 bases between. The CDR3 loop spans 13 amino acids.

The count of this clonotype is one. Possible read error: a much larger clone is one base away. V gene TRBV7-2 combines with J gene TRBJ1-1; D possibly corresponds to TRBD1 (6 bases). V gave up 5 bases and J gave up 2 bases, with 9 bases separating them. The CDR3 has 13 amino acids. The germline CDR1 and CDR2 sequences are SGHTA and FQGNSA. CDR3: CASSAGHNTEAFF. CDR3 sequence (DNA): TGTGCCAGCAGCGCGGGACACAACACTGAAGCTTTCTTT.

V is TRBV24-1 and J is TRBJ2-6; D remains ambiguous. The CDR3 spans 13 residues. Germline CDR1 KGHDR, CDR2 SFDVKD. Deletions cut 4 bases from V and 2 bases from J, with 2 bases between. The CDR3 reads CATSEPGANVLTF. The CDR3 bases are TGTGCCACCAGTGAGCCTGGGGCCAACGTCCTGACTTTC.

This chain links TRBV19 with TRBJ1-5; 7 positions agree with TRBD1. The CDR3 is 17 amino acids. J gave up 1 base and V 8 bases, and 14 bases lay outside the gene matches. Germline V lookup: CDR1 LNHDA, CDR2 SQIVND (reference sequence). The CDR3 loop is CASSYRQGGGSNQPQHF. DNA of the CDR3: TGTGCCAGTTCTTATCGACAGGGAGGGGGGAGCAATCAGCCCCAGCATTTT. The whole variable domain, remainder taken from reference TRBV19 and TRBJ1-5, is DGGITQSPKYLFRKEGQNVTLSCEQNLNHDAMYWYRQDPGQGLRLIYYSQIVNDFQKGDIAEGYSVSREKKESFPLTVTSAQKNPTAFYLCASSYRQGGGSNQPQHFGDGTRLSIL.

This clonotype was recorded a few times. The chain combines TRBV9 with TRBJ2-6, with a tentative D call TRBD1 (5 bases). V lost 2 bases, J lost 2 bases, and 14 bases lay in between. Germline CDR1 is SGDLS and CDR2 is YYNGEE. The CDR3 runs to 17 residues. CDR3 loop: CASSVGYRIAGANVLTF. The CDR3 DNA reads as TGTGCCAGCAGCGTCGGTTACAGGATCGCTGGGGCCAACGTCCTGACTTTC. Full variable domain (missing parts from reference TRBV9 and TRBJ2-6): DSGVTQTPKHLITATGQRVTLRCSPRSGDLSVYWYQQSLDQGLQFLIQYYNGEERAKGNILERFSAQQFPDLHSELNLSSLELGDSALYFCASSVGYRIAGANVLTFGAGSRLTVL.

The chain joins TRBV5-1 to TRBJ1-3, with 8 bases that match TRBD1. V lost 4 bases to trimming and J lost 8 bases; unmatched junction nucleotides: 8. This CDR3 contains 14 residues. CDR1 and CDR2 (germline): SGHRS, YFSETQ. CDR3 sequence (DNA): TGCGCCAGCAGCGTGGACAGGGAAGGCTACACCATATATTTT. Translated, it gives CASSVDREGYTIYF.

The chain carries TRBV29-1 and TRBJ2-7; D is ambiguous. This CDR3 is 10 amino acids long. Trimming removed 8 bases from V and 3 bases from J, with 8 bases in between. CDR1 and CDR2 from the germline V gene are SQVTM and ANQGSEA. The CDR3 spells CSLSFYEQYF. In DNA form, the CDR3 reads TGCAGCTTAAGTTTCTACGAGCAGTACTTC.